These 27 T cell receptor beta chains were all obtained from the same sample, sequenced in a study of blood T cell repertoires in COVID-19. Generated by immunoSEQ multiplex PCR, the TCRdb table keeps only in-frame clones and is missing some. The data contain about 71,000 clones, roughly nine tenths of them singletons. The sample comprised peripheral blood. These receptors were obtained from a woman under 30 with acute or convalescent COVID-19.

The rearrangement uses TRBV30 and TRBJ2-2, with TRBD2 matching over 7 bases. CDR3 length: 12 residues. CDR1 and CDR2 from the germline V gene are GTSNPN and SVGIG (reference sequence). V lost 4 bases to trimming and J lost 7 bases; unmatched junction nucleotides: 3. CDR3 coding DNA: TGTGCCTGGACGCGGGGGTTCGGGGAGCTGTTTTTT. Translating it yields CAWTRGFGELFF.

This chain links TRBV30 with TRBJ1-1; no reliable D call. The CDR3 is 10 amino acids. V lost 7 bases to trimming and J lost 5 bases, with 8 bases between them. Germline CDR1 GTSNPN, CDR2 SVGIG (reference sequence). The CDR3 bases are TGTGCCTTTCATCGGACTGAAGCTTTCTTT. It encodes CAFHRTEAFF. Filled out from reference TRBV30 and TRBJ1-1, the complete variable domain reads SQTIHQWPATLVQPVGSPLSLECTVEGTSNPNLYWYRQAAGRGLQLLFYSVGIGQISSEVPQNLSASRPQDRQFILSSKKLLLSDSGFYLCAFHRTEAFFGQGTRLTVV.

The J gene is TRBJ1-1, the V gene TRBV4-1, with TRBD1 matching 8 bases. The germline gives CDR1 MGHRA, CDR2 YSYEKL. With 5 bases clipped from V and 11 bases from J, the junction kept 16 bases outside the gene matches. The CDR3 runs 15 residues. The CDR3 sequence is CASSKPDRDVVEAFF. CDR3 nucleotides: TGCGCCAGCAGCAAACCGGACAGGGATGTCGTCGAGGCTTTCTTT.

This CDR3 is CASSLAPGTEAFF. Written as DNA, the CDR3 is TGTGCCAGCAGCTTAGCGCCGGGAACTGAAGCTTTCTTT. The J gene is TRBJ1-1, the V gene TRBV7-7; D is unresolved. Deletions cut 0 bases from V and 5 bases from J, with 7 bases between. This CDR3 region has 13 residues. From germline, CDR1 is SSHAT and CDR2 FNYEAQ (reference sequence).

J is TRBJ1-2 and V is TRBV20-1; D is unresolved. Germline CDR1 DFQATT, CDR2 SNEGSKA (reference sequence). The CDR3 loop spans 16 amino acids. The V gene lost 3 bases and the J gene lost 2 bases, with 19 bases spanning the gap. The CDR3 is CSASAPHTTRNYGYTF. CDR3 in DNA: TGCAGTGCTAGTGCCCCCCACACGACTCGAAACTATGGCTACACCTTC.

In this sample, this clone turned up a few times. This chain connects TRBV6-5 to TRBJ2-7; 8 nucleotides agree with TRBD1. Germline loops: CDR1 MNHEY, CDR2 SVGAGI. V shed 6 bases and J 1 base; nucleotides not matched to a gene: 5. The CDR3 is made up of 14 amino acids. DNA of the CDR3: TGTGCCAGCAGCGACGGGACAGGTTCCTACGAGCAGTACTTC. Translation: CASSDGTGSYEQYF.

V is TRBV11-2 and J is TRBJ1-2; D possibly corresponds to TRBD1 (6 bases). CDR1 and CDR2 from the germline V gene are SGHAT and FQNNGV. This CDR3 contains 13 residues. Trimming pared 1 base from V and 8 bases from J, leaving 11 bases between. CDR3 nucleotide sequence: TGTGCCAGCAGCTTAGGGCAGGGGTACGGCTACACCTTC. It is translated as CASSLGQGYGYTF.

The J gene is TRBJ1-2, the V gene TRBV5-5; a possible D gene is TRBD1 (5 bases). With 3 bases removed from V and 5 bases from J, the gap between germline ends came to 14 bases. Germline values: CDR1 SGHKS, CDR2 YYEKEE (reference sequence). The CDR3 sequence is 14 residues long. CDR3 sequence reads: CASSSTDRPYGYTF. In DNA, the CDR3 is TGTGCCAGCAGCTCGACCGACAGACCGTATGGCTACACCTTC.

V and J are TRBV10-3 and TRBJ1-3, with D tentatively TRBD1 (5 bases). The V gene lost 0 bases and the J gene lost 0 bases, with 15 bases spanning the gap. Germline V gives CDR1 ENHRY, CDR2 SYGVKD. The length of the CDR3 is 18 residues. CDR3 coding DNA: TGTGCCATCAGTGAGTCCCAGGCCGGGGGGATCTCTGGAAACACCATATATTTT. Translated: CAISESQAGGISGNTIYF.

The V and J genes are TRBV28 and TRBJ2-7; TRBD1 is a possible D gene (6 bases). V gave up 6 bases and J gave up 3 bases, with 18 bases separating them. CDR3 length: 15 residues. Germline V gene sequence: CDR1 MDHEN, CDR2 SYDVKM. As DNA, the CDR3 is TGTGCCAGCAGCTCACAAGGACAGAGTCTCTACGAGCAGTACTTC. It translates to CASSSQGQSLYEQYF.

The V call is TRBV13, the J call TRBJ2-3; 14 bases map to TRBD2. V dropped 5 bases and J dropped 4; count of bases not matched to a gene: 5. The CDR3 runs to 16 residues. Germline values: CDR1 PRHDT, CDR2 FYEKMQ (reference sequence). The chain's CDR3 is CASSPRLAGGADTQYF. The CDR3 coding sequence is TGTGCCAGCAGCCCCCGACTAGCGGGGGGGGCAGATACGCAGTATTTT. The whole variable domain, remainder taken from reference TRBV13 and TRBJ2-3, is AAGVIQSPRHLIKEKRETATLKCYPIPRHDTVYWYQQGPGQDPQFLISFYEKMQSDKGSIPDRFSAQQFSDYHSELNMSSLELGDSALYFCASSPRLAGGADTQYFGPGTRLTVL.

The V and J genes are TRBV6-1 and TRBJ2-6; a weak D match, TRBD2 (6 bases). V was pared by 2 bases and J by 0 bases, with 11 bases between. CDR3 size: 17 residues. From germline, CDR1 is MNHNS and CDR2 SASEGT. The CDR3 nucleotides are TGTGCCAGCAGTGAAAATTGGCGGGGCTCTGGGGCCAACGTCCTGACTTTC. Protein: CASSENWRGSGANVLTF.

This chain links TRBV5-4 with TRBJ2-1; 8 nucleotides match TRBD2. This CDR3 is built from 15 residues. V lost 3 bases to trimming and J lost 6 bases; unmatched junction nucleotides: 8. The germline V gene encodes CDR1 SGHNT and CDR2 YYREEE (reference sequence). CDR3 sequence: CASSSPRGGFNEQFF. CDR3 sequence (DNA): TGTGCCAGCAGCTCGCCTCGGGGGGGCTTCAATGAGCAGTTCTTC.

J is TRBJ2-1 and V is TRBV2; D unresolved. With 3 bases removed from V and 5 bases from J, the gap between germline ends came to 17 bases. Germline values: CDR1 SNHLY, CDR2 FYNNEI. The CDR3 is made up of 16 amino acids. In DNA form, the CDR3 reads TGTGCCAGCAGTGATATCAGCGACCCATCCAACAATGAGCAGTTCTTC. It specifies CASSDISDPSNNEQFF.

The CDR3 nucleotides are TGTGCCAGCTCAAGACTAGCGGGGGAGCTCGGGACCCAGTACTTC. Translation gives CASSRLAGELGTQYF. The chain combines TRBV18 with TRBJ2-5; 12 bases map to TRBD2. This CDR3 comprises 15 residues. Unmatched junction bases numbered 8, after V lost 5 bases and J lost 7 bases. CDR1 and CDR2 from the germline V gene are KGHSH and LQKENI.

V and J are TRBV5-1 and TRBJ2-1; weak D call: TRBD2 (5 bases). V was pared by 4 bases and J by 5 bases, with 10 bases between. The CDR3 has 13 amino acids. Germline V gene data show CDR1 as SGHRS and CDR2 as YFSETQ. The CDR3 nucleotides read TGCGCCAGCAGCACCGGACTGAACAATGAGCAGTTCTTC. Amino acids: CASSTGLNNEQFF.

The rearrangement uses TRBV5-5 and TRBJ2-1; 10 positions agree with TRBD2. Germline V gene sequence: CDR1 SGHKS, CDR2 YYEKEE (reference sequence). The CDR3 has 15 amino acids. V lost 1 base and J lost 7; bases outside the gene matches: 5. CDR3 amino acids: CASSLLGLAANEQFF. CDR3 nucleotide sequence: TGTGCCAGCAGCTTGCTAGGACTAGCGGCTAATGAGCAGTTCTTC.

The chain links TRBV5-6 to TRBJ1-2; D is unclear. The CDR3 runs 13 residues. Trimming stripped 4 bases from V and 4 bases from J, with 11 bases between. Germline V gene data show CDR1 as SGHDT and CDR2 as YYEEEE. The chain's CDR3 is CASSLRNSYGYTF. For the CDR3, the DNA is TGTGCCAGCAGCCTGCGGAACTCCTATGGCTACACCTTC.

V and J are TRBV2 and TRBJ1-6; tentative D call: TRBD1 (5 bases). The CDR3 runs to 15 residues. Germline CDR1 reads SNHLY; CDR2 reads FYNNEI. V lost 6 bases to trimming and J lost 7 bases, with 16 bases between them. DNA of the CDR3: TGTGCCAGCAGGAAGGGGCTAGGTAAAAATTCACCCCTCCACTTT. Amino acids: CASRKGLGKNSPLHF.

The table lists this clone with a count of one. This chain uses TRBV21-1 with TRBJ1-1; the DNA was not compared with TRBD1, the D call given in the table. TRBV21-1 is an annotated pseudogene. The CDR3 is 13 amino acids. The CDR3 DNA follows: TGTGCCAGCCGTCCGGGACAGGGGACGGAAGCTTTCTTT. It yields the protein CASRPGQGTEAFF.

The chain links TRBV7-2 to TRBJ1-2; 7 bases are shared with TRBD1. The CDR3 contains 14 residues. V lost 4 bases to trimming and J lost 2 bases; unmatched junction nucleotides: 4. Germline values: CDR1 SGHTA, CDR2 FQGNSA. DNA of the CDR3: TGTGCCAGCAGCTCAAACAGGGGAAACTATGGCTACACCTTC. It codes for CASSSNRGNYGYTF.

V and J are TRBV13 and TRBJ2-6, with a possible D match to TRBD2 (6 bases). CDR1 and CDR2 (germline): PRHDT, FYEKMQ (reference sequence). This CDR3 spans 17 amino acids. Trimming removed 5 bases at V and 0 bases at J, with 14 bases between. CDR3 protein: CASSRRDSHSGANVLTF. The CDR3 nucleotides read TGTGCCAGCAGCCGCCGGGACTCACACTCTGGGGCCAACGTCCTGACTTTC. Supplemented by reference TRBV13 and TRBJ2-6, the full variable domain reads AAGVIQSPRHLIKEKRETATLKCYPIPRHDTVYWYQQGPGQDPQFLISFYEKMQSDKGSIPDRFSAQQFSDYHSELNMSSLELGDSALYFCASSRRDSHSGANVLTFGAGSRLTVL.

J is TRBJ2-7 and V is TRBV18, with D possibly TRBD2 on 5 matching bases. CDR1 is KGHSH, CDR2 LQKENI, per germline. This CDR3 contains 13 residues. The V end was cut by 0 bases, the J end by 5 bases, with 8 bases between. The CDR3 nucleotides read TGTGCCAGCTCACCACCGACCGGGGACGAGCAGTACTTC. Translation gives CASSPPTGDEQYF.

This clone was counted a few times. The V gene is TRBV2, the J gene TRBJ2-7; TRBD2 might be the D (5 bases). The CDR3 is 13 residues long. Germline CDR1 SNHLY, CDR2 FYNNEI. V shed 5 bases and J shed 6 bases, with 14 bases lying between them. The CDR3 here is CASSPEVEGEQYF. The CDR3 region has the DNA TGTGCCAGCAGTCCCGAGGTCGAGGGCGAGCAGTACTTC.

V and J are TRBV9 and TRBJ1-2, with D maybe TRBD1 (6 bases). Trimming removed 7 bases from V and 6 bases from J, with 7 bases in between. Looked up from germline, CDR1 is SGDLS and CDR2 is YYNGEE. CDR3 length equals 10 residues. CDR3 sequence (DNA): TGTGCCAGCGGGGGCCATGGCTACACCTTC. This sequence encodes CASGGHGYTF.

This clone was seen just once. This same CDR3 is encoded by further DNA sequences in the sample. The V and J genes are TRBV29-1 and TRBJ1-2, with 8 bases matching TRBD1. The CDR3 is 13 amino acids. CDR1 and CDR2 from the germline V gene are SQVTM and ANQGSEA. Germline trimming cut 4 bases from V and 2 bases from J; bases unmatched to any gene: 3. CDR3 in DNA: TGCAGCGTTGGTCAGGGGGCGAACTATGGCTACACCTTC. It codes for CSVGQGANYGYTF.

This chain uses TRBV5-4 with TRBJ2-2, with TRBD2 matching over 8 bases. With V trimmed by 4 bases and J by 4 bases, 9 bases remained unmatched. The CDR3 has 16 residues. CDR1 is SGHNT, CDR2 YYREEE, per germline (reference sequence). CDR3 nucleotide sequence: TGTGCCAGCAGCCCCCGGACTAGCCGGGGCACCGGGGAGCTGTTTTTT. Protein sequence: CASSPRTSRGTGELFF.